The present TCR beta chain was sequenced within a study of cytomegalovirus exposure and HLA in healthy donors. Comments on this clone: Antigen: not known.

Assay used: immunoSEQ multiplex PCR; TCRdb lists only in-frame clones, some missing. There are more than 85,000 clones in the sample; approximately 93% occur only once, and around 1.1% lies in the top ten. Study results and limitations: Among TCR beta chains, those listed as cytomegalovirus-associated numbered around 160.

Trimming removed 2 bases from V and 4 bases from J, with 13 bases in between. This CDR3 spans 15 amino acids. Looked up from germline, CDR1 is MDHEN and CDR2 is SYDVKM. The receptor's source is a woman aged 25 to 45 in good health and CMV-seropositive. The sequenced sample consisted of PBMCs. The chain uses TRBV28 and TRBJ2-3; D is ambiguous. The CDR3 DNA sequence: TGTGCCAGCAGTTTAGACTCTGGAGTGTCAGATACGCAGTATTTT. It is translated as CASSLDSGVSDTQYF. Based on the CDR3 plus reference TRBV28 and TRBJ2-3, the full variable domain is DVKVTQSSRYLVKRTGEKVFLECVQDMDHENMFWYRQDPGLGLRLIYFSYDVKMKEKGDIPEGYSVSREKKERFSLILESASTNQTSMYLCASSLDSGVSDTQYFGPGTRLTVL.